What follows are 30 T cell receptor beta chains derived from one specimen sequenced in a study of vaccination and CD4 T cells after COVID-19. What these receptors recognize is not known. Treatment in this sample: roughly 11-day PBMC culture with coronavirus spike peptide pools or control peptides (ViraFEST assay). Collection of the unexposed donor's CD4+ T cells took place before the COVID-19 pandemic (2011-2018). The Oncomine TCR Beta short-read assay was applied to DNA of cultured CD4+ T cells. MiXCR, applied by TCRdb to the PCR reads, yields one record per CDR3 protein. The sample yields 5,000 to 7,000 distinct CDR3 sequences, under 40% seen once. The source material was CD4+ T cells from blood, cultured in vitro. The source is a human donor in good health.

This clonotype was seen only a few times. CDR3 in amino acids: CASSKKGCQPQHF. The CDR3 DNA reads as TGTGCCAGCAGCAAAAAAGGGTGCCAGCCCCAGCATTTT. This chain links TRBV21-1 with TRBJ1-5. TRBV21-1 is deemed a pseudogene. The CDR3 has 13 amino acids.

The V and J genes are TRBV4-2 and TRBJ2-5; TRBD2 agrees at 7 bases. Germline V gene lookup returns CDR1 LGHNA and CDR2 YNFKEQ. This CDR3 spans 15 amino acids. Losses at the gene ends were 0 bases for V and 1 base for J; bases not matched to a gene: 2. The CDR3 region is CASSQDRGGQETQYF. Written as DNA, the CDR3 is TGTGCCAGCAGCCAAGATCGCGGGGGCCAAGAGACCCAGTACTTC.

This clonotype has more than one count but fewer than ten. The chain combines TRBV15 with TRBJ2-2; possible D gene TRBD2, 5 bases. Trimming shortened V by 0 bases and J by 4 bases, and 9 bases separated the two germline ends. Looked up from germline, CDR1 is LNHNV and CDR2 is YYDKDF (reference sequence). This CDR3 has 15 amino acids. DNA of the CDR3: TGTGCCACCAGCAGAGATTGGGAGAGCACCGGGGAGCTGTTTTTT. It specifies CATSRDWESTGELFF.

Concerning this clonotype: Relative to the germline gene, one junction end is altered; a read error may explain this. The chain has TRBV2 and TRBJ2-7; D not resolved. The length of the CDR3 is 11 residues. In germline, CDR1 is SNHLY, CDR2 FYNNEI. Here the CDR3 DNA reads TGTGCCAGCGGTAATACCTACGGGCAGTACTTC. Its protein product is CASGNTYGQYF.

The genes are TRBV7-9 and TRBJ2-7, with D possibly being TRBD1 or TRBD2 (5 bases each). The CDR3 is made up of 16 amino acids. Deletions cut 6 bases from V and 0 bases from J, with 18 bases between. The germline CDR1 and CDR2 sequences are SEHNR and FQNEAQ (reference sequence). The DNA of the CDR3 is TGTGCCAGCAGTCCTCGTGGGACGTCCCCCTCCTACGAGCAGTACTTC. Residues: CASSPRGTSPSYEQYF. The complete variable domain, with remaining parts taken from reference TRBV7-9 and TRBJ2-7, reads DTGVSQNPRHKITKRGQNVTFRCDPISEHNRLYWYRQTLGQGPEFLTYFQNEAQLEKSRLLSDRFSAERPKGSFSTLEIQRTEQGDSAMYLCASSPRGTSPSYEQYFGPGTRLTVT.

This chain uses TRBV30 with TRBJ2-3, with 11 bases that match TRBD2. Trimming took 3 bases from V and 3 from J; bases not matched to a gene: 2. Germline V CDR1 and CDR2: GTSNPN, SVGIG (reference sequence). The CDR3 has 14 amino acids. The CDR3 protein is CAWRLAGATDTQYF. The CDR3 DNA follows: TGTGCCTGGAGACTAGCGGGGGCAACAGATACGCAGTATTTT. Based on the CDR3 plus reference TRBV30 and TRBJ2-3, the full variable domain is SQTIHQWPATLVQPVGSPLSLECTVEGTSNPNLYWYRQAAGRGLQLLFYSVGIGQISSEVPQNLSASRPQDRQFILSSKKLLLSDSGFYLCAWRLAGATDTQYFGPGTRLTVL.

This chain links TRBV7-9 with TRBJ1-4; no clear D gene. With 3 bases removed from V and 13 bases from J, the gap between germline ends came to 12 bases. The germline CDR1 and CDR2 sequences are SEHNR and FQNEAQ (reference sequence). The CDR3 covers 12 residues. The CDR3 loop reads CASSLMSEGLFF. The CDR3 nucleotides read TGTGCCAGCAGCTTGATGTCTGAGGGACTGTTTTTT. The whole variable domain, remainder taken from reference TRBV7-9 and TRBJ1-4, is DTGVSQNPRHKITKRGQNVTFRCDPISEHNRLYWYRQTLGQGPEFLTYFQNEAQLEKSRLLSDRFSAERPKGSFSTLEIQRTEQGDSAMYLCASSLMSEGLFFGSGTQLSVL.

V and J are TRBV12-3 or TRBV12-4 and TRBJ1-1, with a possible D match to TRBD1 (5 bases). Deletions cut 3 bases from V and 1 base from J, with 9 bases between. CDR3 length equals 14 residues. Here the CDR3 reads CASSFGGGNTEAFF. The CDR3 DNA is TGTGCCAGCAGTTTCGGGGGTGGGAACACTGAAGCTTTCTTT.

This clonotype showed up just a few times. This chain links TRBV6-5 with TRBJ1-1, with a possible D match to TRBD1 (6 bases). CDR3 size: 16 residues. V shed 0 bases and J shed 2 bases, with 13 bases lying between them. Per germline, CDR1 MNHEY and CDR2 SVGAGI. CDR3 protein: CASSYSGGLSNTEAFF. The CDR3 coding sequence is TGTGCCAGCAGTTACTCAGGGGGGCTGAGTAACACTGAAGCTTTCTTT.

The chain recombines TRBV12-3 or TRBV12-4 with TRBJ1-1; TRBD1 aligns across 9 bases. J gave up 4 bases and V 8 bases, and 5 bases lay outside the gene matches. The CDR3 sequence is 13 residues long. The CDR3 DNA reads as TGTGCCAGCCGTGGACAGGGGTTCACTGAAGCTTTCTTT. Amino acid sequence: CASRGQGFTEAFF.

This clonotype appeared a single time. The chain carries TRBV29-1 and TRBJ1-1, with D possibly matching TRBD1 (6 bases). V dropped 7 bases and J dropped 2 bases, with 11 bases sitting between them. The CDR3 is 12 residues long. Looked up from germline, CDR1 is SQVTM and CDR2 is ANQGSEA. Here the CDR3 reads CSGAGVNTEAFF. The CDR3 coding sequence is TGCAGCGGTGCAGGGGTAAACACTGAAGCTTTCTTT.

This clonotype turned up a few times. The chain couples TRBV20-1 to TRBJ2-5; possible D gene TRBD1, 6 bases. The length of the CDR3 is 13 residues. Trimming shortened V by 4 bases and J by 5 bases, and 14 bases separated the two germline ends. The germline gives CDR1 DFQATT, CDR2 SNEGSKA (reference sequence). CDR3 sequence: CSATVQGSETQYF. The CDR3 DNA sequence: TGCAGTGCTACGGTACAGGGTTCGGAGACCCAGTACTTC.

DNA for the CDR3: TGTGCCATCGTAGGCCAGACCACCGGGGAGCTGTTTTTT. Its translation: CAIVGQTTGELFF. This chain uses TRBV6-1 with TRBJ2-2, with D uncertain. Trimming left V 10 bases short and J 4 bases short, with 13 bases between. The CDR3 runs 13 residues. Germline assignment: CDR1 MNHNS and CDR2 SASEGT.

The rearrangement joins TRBV6-1 to TRBJ1-2; D gene uncertain. Germline V lookup: CDR1 MNHNS, CDR2 SASEGT. Between the trimmed V and J ends, which lost 6 bases and 0 bases, there was a span of 5 bases. This CDR3 comprises 12 residues. Here the CDR3 reads CASSLTNYGYTF. The DNA for the CDR3 is TGTGCCAGCAGCTTAACTAACTATGGCTACACCTTC.

The rearrangement links TRBV6-1 to TRBJ1-1, with a tentative D call TRBD1 (6 bases). The length of the CDR3 is 13 residues. CDR1 is MNHNS and CDR2 is SASEGT in the germline V gene. V shed 7 bases and J shed 4 bases, with 13 bases lying between them. The CDR3 loop is CASIPTGTTEAFF. CDR3 nucleotides: TGTGCCAGCATCCCCACAGGGACCACTGAAGCTTTCTTT.

This chain joins TRBV5-8 and TRBJ1-2, with a possible D match to TRBD1 (5 bases). Germline V gene sequence: CDR1 SGHTS, CDR2 YDEGEE. The V gene lost 2 bases and the J gene lost 8 bases, with 10 bases spanning the gap. The CDR3 extends over 12 amino acids. The CDR3 DNA reads TGTGCCAGCAGCTTTGGGGGAGAGGGCTACACCTTC. It translates to CASSFGGEGYTF.

This sequence joins TRBV5-3 and TRBJ1-2, with TRBD1 identical over 10 bases. TRBV5-3 is noted as an ORF with a role that remains uncertain. The trim removed 8 bases at V and 4 bases at J, leaving 14 bases unmatched. The CDR3 has 16 residues. The CDR3 bases are TGTGCCAGCAGCCCTCGAGGGGGACAGGGGATCTATGGCTACACCTTC. This sequence encodes CASSPRGGQGIYGYTF.

The rearrangement joins TRBV20-1 to TRBJ2-7; D tentatively fits TRBD1 or TRBD2 (6 bases each). With 7 bases removed from V and 2 bases from J, the gap between germline ends came to 18 bases. Per the germline V gene, CDR1 is DFQATT and CDR2 is SNEGSKA (reference sequence). The CDR3 contains 14 residues. The CDR3 DNA sequence: TGCAGTGTCCGAGAGGGGGGCGAAACCTACGAGCAGTACTTC. Protein sequence: CSVREGGETYEQYF.

The genes are TRBV11-3 and TRBJ2-3; 14 bases line up with TRBD2. The junction had 3 bases not matched to a gene; V was cut back by 5 bases and J by 2 bases. This CDR3 is 16 amino acids long. Germline assignment: CDR1 SGHNT and CDR2 YENEEA. CDR3 residues: CASSAGLAGVTDTQYF. DNA of the CDR3: TGTGCCAGCAGCGCGGGACTAGCGGGGGTCACAGATACGCAGTATTTT.

The chain recombines TRBV19 with TRBJ1-6; a weak D match, TRBD1 (6 bases). V was trimmed by 4 bases and J by 0 bases, leaving 13 bases between them. CDR3 length: 17 amino acids. Per germline, CDR1 LNHDA and CDR2 SQIVND (reference sequence). The CDR3 is CASSTQGPSSYNSPLHF. The CDR3 DNA is TGTGCCAGTAGTACTCAGGGGCCTAGCTCCTATAATTCACCCCTCCACTTT.

This clonotype occurred a few times. J is TRBJ1-2 and V is TRBV6-1; no firm D call. Germline V gene data show CDR1 as MNHNS and CDR2 as SASEGT. V lost 6 bases, J lost 4 bases, and 12 bases lay in between. This CDR3 contains 13 residues. CDR3 region: CASSPDPTYGYTF. CDR3 in DNA: TGTGCCAGCAGCCCGGATCCCACCTATGGCTACACCTTC.

This clonotype has only a few counts. V and J are TRBV24-1 and TRBJ2-3; D is undetermined. The CDR3 is 14 amino acids. Germline V lookup: CDR1 KGHDR, CDR2 SFDVKD. V lost 0 bases and J lost 1, with 4 bases in between. The CDR3 DNA reads as TGTGCCACCAGTGATTTGGCCGGCACAGATACGCAGTATTTT. Translated, it gives CATSDLAGTDTQYF.

The chain is built from TRBV5-6 and TRBJ1-1; 7 bases map to TRBD1. Germline-derived CDR1 and CDR2 are SGHDT and YYEEEE. The CDR3 sequence is 11 residues long. With 6 bases clipped from V and 7 bases from J, the junction kept 3 bases outside the gene matches. CDR3 coding DNA: TGTGCCAGCACCAGACAGGGTGAAGCTTTCTTT. The encoded protein is CASTRQGEAFF. Together with reference TRBV5-6 and TRBJ1-1, the CDR3 gives the full variable domain: DAGVTQSPTHLIKTRGQQVTLRCSPKSGHDTVSWYQQALGQGPQFIFQYYEEEERQRGNFPDRFSGHQFPNYSSELNVNALLLGDSALYLCASTRQGEAFFGQGTRLTVV.

The V call is TRBV20-1, the J call TRBJ2-7; 7 positions agree with TRBD1. Trimming at V came to 2 bases and at J to 3 bases, leaving 7 bases not matched to a gene. CDR3 length: 14 residues. Germline CDR1 and CDR2: DFQATT and SNEGSKA (reference sequence). The CDR3 protein is CSARLPGQSYEQYF. The CDR3 bases are TGCAGTGCTAGACTTCCGGGACAGAGCTACGAGCAGTACTTC.

This clonotype came up a few times. J is TRBJ1-6 and V is TRBV6-1; unclear D gene. V gave up 10 bases and J gave up 0 bases, with 7 bases separating them. The germline gives CDR1 MNHNS, CDR2 SASEGT. The CDR3 runs 13 residues. The DNA for the CDR3 is TGTGCCACTCACAGCTCCTATAATTCACCCCTCCACTTT. Encoded protein: CATHSSYNSPLHF.

The chain carries TRBV5-1 and TRBJ2-5; 7 nucleotides agree with TRBD1. The V gene end was trimmed by 4 bases and the J gene end by 2 bases; junction bases not matched to a gene: 11. The CDR3 totals 16 residues. Germline assignment: CDR1 SGHRS and CDR2 YFSETQ. The CDR3 reads CASSETGTATQETQYF. The CDR3 nucleotides are TGCGCCAGCAGCGAAACCGGGACAGCGACACAAGAGACCCAGTACTTC. Combining the CDR3 with reference TRBV5-1 and TRBJ2-5 gives the whole variable domain KAGVTQTPRYLIKTRGQQVTLSCSPISGHRSVSWYQQTPGQGLQFLFEYFSETQRNKGNFPGRFSGRQFSNSRSEMNVSTLELGDSALYLCASSETGTATQETQYFGPGTRLLVL.

This clonotype was counted between two and nine times. V is TRBV25-1 and J is TRBJ2-2; D is uncertain. The CDR3 has 13 amino acids. Trimming pared 3 bases from V and 7 bases from J, leaving 9 bases between. Germline V lookup: CDR1 MGHDK, CDR2 SYGVNS. The CDR3 loop is CASSEQDGGELFF. DNA for the CDR3: TGTGCCAGCAGTGAGCAGGACGGCGGGGAGCTGTTTTTT. Variable domain in full (rest from reference TRBV25-1 and TRBJ2-2): EADIYQTPRYLVIGTGKKITLECSQTMGHDKMYWYQQDPGMELHLIHYSYGVNSTEKGDLSSESTVSRIRTEHFPLTLESARPSHTSQYLCASSEQDGGELFFGEGSRLTVL.

CDR3 sequence (DNA): TGCAGTGCTAGCAGAAGGATAGGCAATCAGCCCCAGCATTTT. Protein sequence: CSASRRIGNQPQHF. The gene calls are TRBV20-1 and TRBJ1-5; no reliable D call. V dropped 3 bases and J dropped 2 bases, with 11 bases sitting between them. There are 14 residues in the CDR3. Germline V gives CDR1 DFQATT, CDR2 SNEGSKA (reference sequence).

By share, this clonotype ranks as medium-sized. V usage is TRBV7-8 and J usage is TRBJ2-3; no definite D call. This CDR3 spans 11 amino acids. Trimming cost V 9 bases and J 6 bases, with 10 bases left between them. Germline CDR1 SGHVS, CDR2 FQNEAQ. In DNA, the CDR3 is TGTGCCAGTTCCAGCGAGGATACGCAGTATTTT. Its translation: CASSSEDTQYF.

This clonotype has just one count. The rearrangement links TRBV7-3 to TRBJ2-2, with TRBD2 matching 7 bases. Germline V gene sequence: CDR1 SGHTA, CDR2 FQGTGA. Unmatched junction bases numbered 2, after V lost 3 bases and J lost 1 base. The CDR3 covers 15 residues. CDR3 in DNA: TGTGCCAGCAGCTTTGTAGCGGGGAACACCGGGGAGCTGTTTTTT. Translation: CASSFVAGNTGELFF.